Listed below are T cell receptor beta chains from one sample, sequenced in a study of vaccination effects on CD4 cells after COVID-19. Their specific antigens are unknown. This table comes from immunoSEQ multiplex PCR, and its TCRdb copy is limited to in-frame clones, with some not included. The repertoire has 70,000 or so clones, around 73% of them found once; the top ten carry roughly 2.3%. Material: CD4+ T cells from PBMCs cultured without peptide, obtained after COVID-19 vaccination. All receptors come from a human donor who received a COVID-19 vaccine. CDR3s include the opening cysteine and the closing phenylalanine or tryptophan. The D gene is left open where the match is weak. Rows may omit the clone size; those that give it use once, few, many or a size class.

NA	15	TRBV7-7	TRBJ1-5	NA	TGTGCCAGCAGCTTAGATGGTTATAGCAATCAGCCCCAGCATTTT	CASSLDGYSNQPQHF
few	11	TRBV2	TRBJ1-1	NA	TGTGCCAGCAGAGTAGTGGCTGAAGCTTTCTTT	CASRVVAEAFF
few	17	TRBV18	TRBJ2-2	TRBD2	TGTGCCAGCTCACCACCGGGGGGGGATCCGAACACCGGGGAGCTGTTTTTT	CASSPPGGDPNTGELFF
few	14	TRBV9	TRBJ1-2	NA	TGTGCCAGCAGCTCAACTGGGGGGGCGCGTGGCTACACCTTC	CASSSTGGARGYTF
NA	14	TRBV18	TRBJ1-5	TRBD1	TGTGCCAGCTCACCGGACAGGGTAAATCAGCCCCAGCATTTT	CASSPDRVNQPQHF
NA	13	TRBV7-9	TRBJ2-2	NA	TGTGCCAGCGTAGCCAGGAACACCGGGGAGCTGTTTTTT	CASVARNTGELFF
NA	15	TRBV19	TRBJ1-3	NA	TGTGCCACGACAAGGGGGGGCAGCTCTGGAAACACCATATATTTT	CATTRGGSSGNTIYF
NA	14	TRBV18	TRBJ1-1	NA	TGTGCCAGCTCGCCCGACGCCGTGAACACTGAAGCTTTCTTT	CASSPDAVNTEAFF
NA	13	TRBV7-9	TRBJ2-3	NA	TGTGCCAGCAGATGGGGGGCTGCAGATACGCAGTATTTT	CASRWGAADTQYF
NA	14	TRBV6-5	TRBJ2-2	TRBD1	TGTGCCAGCAGGGGACAGGGGCGGACCGGGGAGCTGTTTTTT	CASRGQGRTGELFF
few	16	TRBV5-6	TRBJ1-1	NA	TGTGCCAGCAGCCCCCGGTTAGGGGTAATTCCCACTGAAGCTTTCTTT	CASSPRLGVIPTEAFF
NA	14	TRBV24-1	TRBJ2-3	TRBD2	TGTGCCACCAGTAGGACTAGCGGCACAGATACGCAGTATTTT	CATSRTSGTDTQYF
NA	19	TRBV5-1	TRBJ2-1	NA	TGCGCCAGCAGCTTGGGTCTTGGCAGGGTCTTGAAATCCTACAATGAGCAGTTCTTC	CASSLGLGRVLKSYNEQFF
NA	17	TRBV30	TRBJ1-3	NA	TGTGCCTGGAGTGTAGAGGGGGGCAGGGGATTCGGAAACACCATATATTTT	CAWSVEGGRGFGNTIYF
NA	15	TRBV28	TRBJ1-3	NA	TGTGCCAGCAGTTTAGAGCGCCAGGGGTTTAACACCATATATTTT	CASSLERQGFNTIYF
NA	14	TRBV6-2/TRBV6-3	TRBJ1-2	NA	TGTGCCAGCAGTTACAGCCGCCAGGGGACAGGCTACACCTTC	CASSYSRQGTGYTF
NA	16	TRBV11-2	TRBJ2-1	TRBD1	TGTGCCAGCAGTTGGATTGGCAGGGGGCGCGAATATGAGCAGTTCTTC	CASSWIGRGREYEQFF
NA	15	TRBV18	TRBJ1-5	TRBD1	TGTGCCAGCTCTCTGGGGACAGGGGAAAATCAGCCCCAGCATTTT	CASSLGTGENQPQHF
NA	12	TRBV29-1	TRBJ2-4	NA	TGCAGCGTTATAACAGGGAGCGGAATTCAGTACTTC	CSVITGSGIQYF
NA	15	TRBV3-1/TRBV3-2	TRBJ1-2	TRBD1	TGTGCCAGCAGCCAAGGTACAGGGGTTTACTATGGCTACACCTTC	CASSQGTGVYYGYTF
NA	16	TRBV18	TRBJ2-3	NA	TGTGCCAGCTCACCCGAGTGGGTTTCTAGCACAGATACGCAGTATTTT	CASSPEWVSSTDTQYF
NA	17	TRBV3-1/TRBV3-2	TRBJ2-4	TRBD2	TGTGCCAGCAGCCAAGAAGGAGGGCGGGGGGGCCAAAACATTCAGTACTTC	CASSQEGGRGGQNIQYF
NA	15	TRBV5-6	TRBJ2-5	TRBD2	TGTGCCAGCGGCATACTAGCGGGGGGGCGAGAGACCCAGTACTTC	CASGILAGGRETQYF
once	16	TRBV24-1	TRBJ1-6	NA	TGTGCCACCAGTGACCCCCGGGACACGGGTAATTCACCCCTCCACTTT	CATSDPRDTGNSPLHF
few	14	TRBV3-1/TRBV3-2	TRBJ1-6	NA	TGTGCCAGCAGCTTCCGGGACGGATCTTCACCCCTCCACTTT	CASSFRDGSSPLHF
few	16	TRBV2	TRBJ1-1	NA	TGTGCCAGCAGTGCAGGGTGGGGCAGACCCAAGACTGAAGCTTTCTTT	CASSAGWGRPKTEAFF
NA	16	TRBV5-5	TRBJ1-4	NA	TGTGCCAGCAGCTGGGGAGCAGGGGAGGTAGGAGAAAAACTGTTTTTT	CASSWGAGEVGEKLFF
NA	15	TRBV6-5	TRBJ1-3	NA	TGTGCCAGCAGCCTTGACAGGAGCTCTGGAAACACCATATATTTT	CASSLDRSSGNTIYF
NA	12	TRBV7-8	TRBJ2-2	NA	TGTGCCAACGCAGTGAACACCGGGGAGCTGTTTTTT	CANAVNTGELFF
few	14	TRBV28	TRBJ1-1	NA	TGTGCCAGCAACGGGTTACCTTGGGACACTGAAGCTTTCTTT	CASNGLPWDTEAFF
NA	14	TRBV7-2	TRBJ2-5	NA	TGTGCCAGCAGCTTAGCGTCCGCACCAGAGACCCAGTACTTC	CASSLASAPETQYF
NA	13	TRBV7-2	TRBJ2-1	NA	TGTGCCAGCAGCCCTAGACTAGACGATGAGCAGTTCTTC	CASSPRLDDEQFF
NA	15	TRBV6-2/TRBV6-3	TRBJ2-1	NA	TGTGCCAGCAGCCTCCGGGACAATGCATACAATGAGCAGTTCTTC	CASSLRDNAYNEQFF
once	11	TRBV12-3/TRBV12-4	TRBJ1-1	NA	TGTGCCAGCACCCTGAACACTGAAGCTTTCTTT	CASTLNTEAFF
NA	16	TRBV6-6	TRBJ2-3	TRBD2	TGTGCCAGCAGAGACGGACTAGCGGGGGGCACAGATACGCAGTATTTT	CASRDGLAGGTDTQYF
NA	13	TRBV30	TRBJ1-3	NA	TGTGCCTGGAGTGGGCCAGGAGGAAACACCATATATTTT	CAWSGPGGNTIYF
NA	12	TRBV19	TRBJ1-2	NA	TGTGCCAGTAGTAGTGGGAAGGGCGGCTACACCTTC	CASSSGKGGYTF
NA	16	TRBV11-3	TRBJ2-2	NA	TGTGCCAGCAGCAATGGACAGAAGAGGGGCACCGGGGAGCTGTTTTTT	CASSNGQKRGTGELFF
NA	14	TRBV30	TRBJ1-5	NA	TGTGCCTATTCCCCAGATTATAGCAATCAGCCCCAGCATTTT	CAYSPDYSNQPQHF